This TCR beta chain stems from a study of patients and donors after allogeneic stem cell transplantation. CDR3 size: 13 residues. Losses at the gene ends were 6 bases for V and 5 bases for J; bases not matched to a gene: 7. A single record per CDR3 protein comes from TCRdb applying MiXCR to the RT-PCR reads. The sample records 920,000 or so distinct CDR3 sequences, about a sixth being singletons. The receptor's source is a human donor who was either an allogeneic HSCT recipient or a stem cell or donor lymphocyte infusion donor (not recorded which). It is not recorded whose cells these are; they may come from a transplant donor. The chain is built from TRBV12-3 or TRBV12-4 and TRBJ2-7; 7 bases are a match to TRBD1. Sequenced material: blood, either unsorted or a sorted T cell fraction (not recorded which). CDR3 region: CASRRQGVNEQYF. The CDR3 nucleotides are TGTGCCAGCAGGCGGCAGGGGGTCAACGAGCAGTACTTC.